Following are 27 T cell receptor beta chains from one sample sequenced in a study of graft-versus-host responses after intestinal transplantation. Assay used: immunoSEQ multiplex PCR; TCRdb lists only in-frame clones, some missing. The sample gives some 21,000 clones, 30% to 40% of which show up once; 7.5% to 9.5% is in the top ten. Co-plated with approximately 200,000 CFSE-labeled responder cells were approximately 200,000 irradiated, violet-dye-labeled stimulator cells. Sequences were derived from alloreactive CD8+ T cells from a mixed lymphocyte reaction culture, sampled before intestinal transplant. The subset is: CFSE-low proliferating T cells sorted from approximately six-day pre-transplant mixed lymphocyte reaction (GvH or HvG direction). These receptors all come from a human patient who received an intestinal transplant.

The V call is TRBV21-1, the J call TRBJ1-3. TRBV21-1 is a pseudogene. This CDR3 region has 15 residues. In nucleotides, the CDR3 is TGTGCCAGCTTTAGAGTGAGAAAATCTGGAAACACCATATATTTT. Translated, it gives CASFRVRKSGNTIYF.

The chain uses TRBV10-3 and TRBJ1-2, with 8 bases matching TRBD1. The germline V gene has CDR1 ENHRY and CDR2 SYGVKD. This CDR3 region has 14 residues. V was pared by 6 bases and J by 6 bases, with 9 bases of the junction left unmatched. The CDR3 loop reads CAIRTGQVVDGYTF. CDR3 sequence (DNA): TGTGCCATCAGAACGGGACAGGTGGTTGATGGCTACACCTTC.

J is TRBJ2-3 and V is TRBV6-5, with unresolved D. V gave up 2 bases and J gave up 6 bases, with 6 bases separating them. The CDR3 consists of 12 residues. Germline CDR1 MNHEY, CDR2 SVGAGI. CDR3 nucleotides: TGTGCCAGCAGTTACAGTGACGATACGCAGTATTTT. Protein: CASSYSDDTQYF.

About this clone: Relative to the germline gene, one junction end is altered; a read error may explain this. The same CDR3 can be traced to other DNA sequences in this sample. J is TRBJ1-1 and V is TRBV4-1; possible D gene TRBD1, 5 bases. The CDR3 runs 14 residues. Per germline, CDR1 MGHRA and CDR2 YSYEKL. The CDR3 is CASSQGRMNTEAFF. The DNA for the CDR3 is TGCGCCAGCAGCCAGGGGCGGATGAACACCGAAGCTTTCTTT.

V gene TRBV27 combines with J gene TRBJ2-1; D possibly corresponds to TRBD2 (5 bases). CDR1 is MNHEY and CDR2 is SMNVEV in the germline V gene (reference sequence). This CDR3 comprises 15 residues. V lost 7 bases to trimming and J lost 3 bases, with 16 bases between them. The DNA of the CDR3 is TGTGCCAGCATGGTACCCGGCGGGCACTACAATGAGCAGTTCTTC. The encoded protein is CASMVPGGHYNEQFF.

This clone turned up a few times. The V gene is TRBV7-9, the J gene TRBJ2-7; D remains unclear. Germline V lookup: CDR1 SEHNR, CDR2 FQNEAQ (reference sequence). This CDR3 region has 12 residues. V lost 6 bases and J lost 6, with 12 bases in between. This CDR3 is CASSPHLSEQYF. CDR3 DNA sequence: TGTGCCAGCAGTCCCCATCTTAGCGAGCAGTACTTC.

V usage is TRBV11-1 and J usage is TRBJ1-5; D gene uncertain. The germline V and J ends were trimmed by 5 bases and 0 bases, with 8 bases remaining between them. The CDR3 sequence is 14 residues long. Germline V gene data show CDR1 as SGHAT and CDR2 as FQDESV (reference sequence). The CDR3 DNA follows: TGTGCCAGCAGCGAGGGAAATAGCAATCAGCCCCAGCATTTT. Protein: CASSEGNSNQPQHF.

In this sample, this clone turned up a few times. The chain recombines TRBV2 with TRBJ2-2, with TRBD1 matching 11 bases. CDR1 is SNHLY, CDR2 FYNNEI, per germline. Trimming took 7 bases from V and 5 from J; bases not matched to a gene: 6. The CDR3 length is 15 residues. The CDR3 here is CASNGQGAGTGELFF. The CDR3 DNA is TGTGCCAGCAATGGACAGGGGGCGGGGACCGGGGAGCTGTTTTTT.

The rearrangement joins TRBV5-1 to TRBJ2-1; D possibly corresponds to TRBD2 (6 bases). The length of the CDR3 is 16 residues. With 4 bases removed from V and 7 bases from J, the gap between germline ends came to 21 bases. Germline V gives CDR1 SGHRS, CDR2 YFSETQ. Here the CDR3 reads CASSRYRGLGGNEQFF. The CDR3 DNA reads as TGCGCCAGCAGCCGGTATAGGGGCCTTGGGGGGAATGAGCAGTTCTTC.

This clone was counted between two and nine times. A read error may produce the germline difference seen at one junction end. V usage is TRBV10-3 and J usage is TRBJ1-2, with D unresolved. Germline V gene sequence: CDR1 ENHRY, CDR2 SYGVKD. The CDR3 has 15 amino acids. The CDR3 DNA reads as TGTGCCAGCAGTTATTCCCCTCAAACCGGGTATGGCTACACCTTC. Protein sequence: CASSYSPQTGYGYTF.

The chain combines TRBV4-2 with TRBJ1-2; D may be TRBD1 (6 bases). CDR1 and CDR2 (germline): LGHNA, YNFKEQ. This CDR3 has 13 amino acids. The V end was cut by 1 base, the J end by 8 bases, with 11 bases between. The CDR3 loop is CASSQGQGSGYTF. Here the CDR3 DNA reads TGTGCCAGCAGCCAAGGGCAGGGGAGCGGCTACACCTTC.

V gene TRBV6-5 combines with J gene TRBJ2-1, with D possibly called TRBD1 or TRBD2 (5 bases each). The CDR3 runs to 13 residues. Trimming took 4 bases from V and 8 from J, leaving 12 bases between them. The germline CDR1 and CDR2 sequences are MNHEY and SVGAGI. The CDR3 nucleotides read TGTGCCAGCAGTTCGGGACCATCGGATGAGCAGTTCTTC. Translation: CASSSGPSDEQFF.

J is TRBJ1-1 and V is TRBV2; no clear D. CDR1 and CDR2 from the germline V gene are SNHLY and FYNNEI. Trimming removed 6 bases at V and 4 bases at J, with 15 bases between. The CDR3 length is 14 residues. Here the CDR3 reads CASSEGWEGTEAFF. The CDR3 DNA reads TGTGCCAGCAGCGAGGGTTGGGAGGGCACTGAAGCTTTCTTT.

In nucleotides, the CDR3 is TGTGCCAGCAGTTACTCACAGGGCGCGGGCACTGAAGCTTTCTTT. Translating it yields CASSYSQGAGTEAFF. The chain employs TRBV6-6 and TRBJ1-1, with D tentatively TRBD1 (6 bases). Germline V gene lookup returns CDR1 MNHNY and CDR2 SVGAGI (reference sequence). The germline V and J ends were trimmed by 0 bases and 4 bases, with 12 bases remaining between them. CDR3 size: 15 residues.

By sample fraction, this clone is medium-sized. This chain connects TRBV6-5 to TRBJ1-1; no clear D. The CDR3 spans 15 residues. Trimming removed 0 bases at V and 4 bases at J, with 12 bases between. Germline assignment: CDR1 MNHEY and CDR2 SVGAGI. CDR3 in amino acids: CASSYSHRSGTEAFF. The CDR3 DNA reads TGTGCCAGCAGTTACTCGCACCGTTCTGGCACTGAAGCTTTCTTT.

The CDR3 DNA sequence: TGTGCCAGCGCCTTCCCCCGGACAGGGGGCAACGATGAGCAGTTCTTC. It specifies CASAFPRTGGNDEQFF. This sequence joins TRBV7-6 and TRBJ2-1, with TRBD1 identical over 11 bases. This CDR3 has 16 residues. Germline-derived CDR1 and CDR2 are SGHVS and FNYEAQ. Unmatched junction bases numbered 14, after V lost 8 bases and J lost 8 bases. The full variable domain, rest sourced from reference TRBV7-6 and TRBJ2-1, is GAGVSQSPRYKVTKRGQDVALRCDPISGHVSLYWYRQALGQGPEFLTYFNYEAQQDKSGLPNDRFSAERPEGSISTLTIQRTEQRDSAMYRCASAFPRTGGNDEQFFGPGTRLTVL.

In its sample, this clone ranks as medium-sized. The V and J genes are TRBV19 and TRBJ2-7, with D perhaps being TRBD1 or TRBD2 (5 bases each). The CDR3 is 14 amino acids. Germline CDR1 reads LNHDA; CDR2 reads SQIVND (reference sequence). V was shortened by 5 bases and J by 6 bases, with 17 bases between the two germline ends. CDR3 nucleotides: TGTGCCAGTAGTTCGAATCCCGGGACGGGCGAGCAGTACTTC. Translation: CASSSNPGTGEQYF.

This clone has just a few counts. The junction departs from the called germline gene at one end, perhaps through a read error. The CDR3 here is CASSSTGTSGLVTDF. DNA for the CDR3: TGCGCCAGCAGCTCTACCGGGACTAGCGGCCTTGTTACGGACTTC. The rearrangement uses TRBV5-1 and TRBJ2-7, with 11 bases that match TRBD2. This CDR3 contains 15 residues. CDR1 and CDR2 from the germline V gene are SGHRS and YFSETQ.

This clone occurred a few times. Different DNA sequences within this sample yield the same CDR3. The chain uses TRBV29-1 and TRBJ1-1; D is ambiguous. Trimming removed 2 bases from V and 4 bases from J, with 5 bases in between. Germline V CDR1 and CDR2: SQVTM, ANQGSEA. The length of the CDR3 is 11 residues. CDR3 region: CSVERRTEAFF. The CDR3 nucleotides read TGCAGCGTTGAAAGGCGCACTGAAGCTTTCTTT. The full variable domain, in which reference TRBV29-1 and TRBJ1-1 provide the parts outside the CDR3, is SAVISQKPSRDICQRGTSLTIQCQVDSQVTMMFWYRQQPGQSLTLIATANQGSEATYESGFVIDKFPISRPNLTFSTLTVSNMSPEDSSIYLCSVERRTEAFFGQGTRLTVV.

This rearrangement joins TRBV6-6 to TRBJ1-1, with D unresolved. The CDR3 totals 13 residues. V lost 3 bases and J lost 5, with 10 bases in between. Germline V gene data show CDR1 as MNHNY and CDR2 as SVGAGI (reference sequence). The chain's CDR3 is CASSYRSETEAFF. CDR3 bases: TGTGCCAGCAGTTATCGGTCAGAGACTGAAGCTTTCTTT.

The V and J genes are TRBV27 and TRBJ1-5; possibly TRBD1 for D (5 bases). Germline loops: CDR1 MNHEY, CDR2 SMNVEV (reference sequence). CDR3 length: 18 residues. V lost 2 bases to trimming and J lost 0 bases, with 17 bases between them. The CDR3 nucleotides are TGTGCCAGCAGTTTAGGCCGGGGACCGAGGTATAGCAATCAGCCCCAGCATTTT. As protein: CASSLGRGPRYSNQPQHF.

The table lists this clone with a few counts. V and J are TRBV6-6 and TRBJ1-2; possibly TRBD1 for D (5 bases). V was cut by 4 bases and J by 7 bases, with 10 bases left in between. This CDR3 comprises 12 residues. Per germline, CDR1 MNHNY and CDR2 SVGAGI (reference sequence). CDR3 residues: CASSWTGGGYTF. In DNA form, the CDR3 reads TGTGCCAGCAGTTGGACCGGGGGTGGCTACACCTTC.

The sample holds a few counts of this clone. CDR3 DNA: TGTGCCAGCAGATCAAACCCAGAAGAGCGGGGGGTCTCCTACAATGAGCAGTTCTTC. Amino acids: CASRSNPEERGVSYNEQFF. This chain uses TRBV11-2 with TRBJ2-1; TRBD2 matches at 9 bases. The CDR3 totals 19 residues. Germline V lookup: CDR1 SGHAT, CDR2 FQNNGV. Germline trimming cut 6 bases from V and 0 bases from J; bases unmatched to any gene: 15. The whole variable domain, filled in from reference TRBV11-2 and TRBJ2-1, reads EAGVAQSPRYKIIEKRQSVAFWCNPISGHATLYWYQQILGQGPKLLIQFQNNGVVDDSQLPKDRFSAERLKGVDSTLKIQPAKLEDSAVYLCASRSNPEERGVSYNEQFFGPGTRLTVL.

The rearrangement links TRBV6-5 to TRBJ2-7; possible D gene TRBD2, 5 bases. Germline-derived CDR1 and CDR2 are MNHEY and SVGAGI. Trimming took off 5 bases at V and 3 bases at J, with 8 bases between the two ends. The CDR3 loop spans 12 amino acids. CDR3 loop: CASSEEGYEQYF. The CDR3 DNA sequence: TGTGCCAGCAGTGAAGAGGGCTACGAGCAGTACTTC.

This clone has just a few counts. This sequence joins TRBV6-5 and TRBJ2-1; tentative D call: TRBD2 (6 bases). CDR1 and CDR2 from the germline V gene are MNHEY and SVGAGI. The CDR3 extends over 15 amino acids. Trimming cost V 1 base and J 3 bases, with 10 bases left between them. The CDR3 bases are TGTGCCAGCAGTTACTTCATGGGACTCTACAATGAGCAGTTCTTC. This encodes CASSYFMGLYNEQFF.

The rearrangement uses TRBV28 and TRBJ1-2; 8 bases line up with TRBD1. Germline CDR1 MDHEN, CDR2 SYDVKM. The CDR3 is 13 amino acids. The junction had 6 bases not matched to a gene; V was cut back by 7 bases and J by 5 bases. The CDR3 DNA is TGTGCCAGCACCAAGGACAGGGATTATGGCTACACCTTC. Amino acids: CASTKDRDYGYTF.

V is TRBV11-2 and J is TRBJ2-7, with unresolved D. The CDR3 spans 11 residues. Germline CDR1 SGHAT, CDR2 FQNNGV. V lost 1 base to trimming and J lost 7 bases, with 5 bases between them. The CDR3 spells CASSLAWEQYF. DNA for the CDR3: TGTGCCAGCAGCTTAGCTTGGGAGCAGTACTTC.